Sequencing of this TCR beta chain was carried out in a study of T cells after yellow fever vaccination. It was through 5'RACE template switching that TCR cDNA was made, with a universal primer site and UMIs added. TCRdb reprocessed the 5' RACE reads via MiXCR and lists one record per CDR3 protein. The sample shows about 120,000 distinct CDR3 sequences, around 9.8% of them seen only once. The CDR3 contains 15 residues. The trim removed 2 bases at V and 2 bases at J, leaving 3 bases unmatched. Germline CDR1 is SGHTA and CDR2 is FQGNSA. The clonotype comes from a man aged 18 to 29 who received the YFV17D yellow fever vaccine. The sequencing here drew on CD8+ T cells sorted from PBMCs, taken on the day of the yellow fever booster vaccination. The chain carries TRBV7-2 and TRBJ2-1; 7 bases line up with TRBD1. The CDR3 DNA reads TGTGCCAGCAGCTTACCGACAGGGCCCTACAATGAGCAGTTCTTC. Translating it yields CASSLPTGPYNEQFF.